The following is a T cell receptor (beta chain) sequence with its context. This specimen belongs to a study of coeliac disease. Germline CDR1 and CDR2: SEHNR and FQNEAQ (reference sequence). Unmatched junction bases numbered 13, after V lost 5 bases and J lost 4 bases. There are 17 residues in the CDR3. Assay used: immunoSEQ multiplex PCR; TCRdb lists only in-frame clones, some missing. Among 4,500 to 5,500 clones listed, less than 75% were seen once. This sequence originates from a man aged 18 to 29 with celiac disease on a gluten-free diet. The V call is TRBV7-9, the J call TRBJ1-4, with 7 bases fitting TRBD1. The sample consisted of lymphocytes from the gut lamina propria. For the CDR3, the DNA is TGTGCCAGCAGCCTACTTCCCCGGGACAGCTTTAATGAAAAACTGTTTTTT. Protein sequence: CASSLLPRDSFNEKLFF.